This T cell receptor beta chain was captured by sequencing in a study of T cells in Graves' hyperthyroidism and ophthalmopathy. This clonotype was recorded a few times. Antigen specificity is unknown. The V end was cut by 5 bases, the J end by 0 bases, with 17 bases between. The CDR3 is 16 residues long. The germline V gene encodes CDR1 LNHDA and CDR2 SQIVND (reference sequence). It was RNA transcripts that yielded the amplified TCR beta CDR3 regions. Primed by the HTBI set, a first-round RT-PCR was run on the TCR CDR3. TCRdb re-analysed the multiplex PCR reads in MiXCR, keeping a single row per CDR3 protein. In the table there are around 570,000 distinct CDR3 sequences, 15% to 20% of which are singletons. Study conclusions and caveats: Most expanded thyroid clonotypes above 0.001 also appeared in blood.

The TCR was taken from a man in his forties with Graves' ophthalmopathy. The chain employs TRBV19 and TRBJ2-7, with D perhaps matching TRBD1 (6 bases). Input material: blood. The CDR3 coding sequence is TGTGCCAGTAGTCCTATCGGACAGAAAAGCTCCTACGAGCAGTACTTC. It is translated as CASSPIGQKSSYEQYF.